Presented here are 28 T cell receptor beta chains from one specimen sequenced in a study of Ad26.COV2.S vaccination and SARS-CoV-2 variants. As for treatment: 15 to 20 received Ad26.COV2.S at low or high dose, single or two shots; about 5 received placebo; per-sample allocation not given. Following the first vaccine or placebo injection, samples were taken on day 63. Assay used: immunoSEQ multiplex PCR; TCRdb lists only in-frame clones, some missing. The sample has under 550,000 clones; approximately 88% are singletons. Sample: peripheral blood, taken in a trial of Ad26.COV2.S vaccine versus placebo. These TCRs come from a person between 18 and 65 years old who received the Ad26.COV2.S COVID-19 vaccine or a placebo.

J is TRBJ2-3 and V is TRBV6-5, with a possible D match to TRBD2 (6 bases). Trimming left V 7 bases short and J 0 bases short, with 11 bases between. CDR3 size: 14 residues. Germline values: CDR1 MNHEY, CDR2 SVGAGI. The CDR3 is CASKGGGSTDTQYF. The CDR3 DNA sequence: TGTGCCAGCAAGGGAGGCGGCAGCACAGATACGCAGTATTTT.

The chain is built from TRBV15 and TRBJ1-2; a weak D match, TRBD1 (5 bases). V gave up 2 bases and J gave up 8 bases, with 9 bases separating them. Germline CDR1 LNHNV, CDR2 YYDKDF (reference sequence). The CDR3 consists of 12 residues. CDR3 loop: CATSRQGSGYTF. The CDR3 DNA is TGTGCCACCAGCAGACAGGGTTCCGGCTACACCTTC.

The chain employs TRBV6-5 and TRBJ1-1, with a tentative D call TRBD1 (5 bases). V lost 6 bases, J lost 3 bases, and 17 bases lay in between. The germline V gene has CDR1 MNHEY and CDR2 SVGAGI. This CDR3 is built from 15 residues. CDR3: CASRYWTTGDTEAFF. CDR3 in DNA: TGTGCCAGCAGATATTGGACCACGGGGGACACTGAAGCTTTCTTT.

This CDR3 reads CASSLTGTSNEKLFF. Written as DNA, the CDR3 is TGTGCCAGTAGCCTGACAGGGACGTCTAATGAAAAACTGTTTTTT. The gene calls are TRBV19 and TRBJ1-4; TRBD1 matches at 7 bases. The CDR3 loop spans 15 amino acids. With 6 bases clipped from V and 3 bases from J, the junction kept 7 bases outside the gene matches. In germline, CDR1 is LNHDA, CDR2 SQIVND (reference sequence).

The chain couples TRBV9 to TRBJ2-4, with 9 positions matching TRBD1. Trimming at V came to 5 bases and at J to 9 bases, leaving 3 bases not matched to a gene. Germline CDR1 is SGDLS and CDR2 is YYNGEE. CDR3 size: 12 residues. CDR3 in amino acids: CASSGTGSIQYF. The DNA of the CDR3 is TGTGCCAGCAGTGGGACAGGGAGCATTCAGTACTTC.

This chain uses TRBV6-5 with TRBJ1-1; 7 bases match TRBD1. This CDR3 comprises 14 residues. Trimming at V came to 6 bases and at J to 1 base, leaving 5 bases not matched to a gene. Germline V CDR1 and CDR2: MNHEY, SVGAGI. CDR3 region: CASRDRVSNTEAFF. The CDR3 DNA reads as TGTGCCAGCAGAGACAGGGTTTCGAACACTGAAGCTTTCTTT.

V usage is TRBV4-2 and J usage is TRBJ1-1; D call uncertain. V lost 0 bases to trimming and J lost 4 bases, with 12 bases between them. The CDR3 runs 15 residues. Germline V gene sequence: CDR1 LGHNA, CDR2 YNFKEQ. CDR3 nucleotides: TGTGCCAGCAGCCAAGATATTCCTTTTCGCACTGAAGCTTTCTTT. This encodes CASSQDIPFRTEAFF.

V gene TRBV30 combines with J gene TRBJ2-7; 8 bases are a match to TRBD1. CDR1 is GTSNPN, CDR2 SVGIG, per germline (reference sequence). The length of the CDR3 is 14 residues. Trimming at V came to 3 bases and at J to 1 base, leaving 5 bases not matched to a gene. The CDR3 loop reads CAWRTGTGSYEQYF. CDR3 DNA sequence: TGTGCCTGGAGAACCGGGACAGGATCCTACGAGCAGTACTTC.

V and J are TRBV2 and TRBJ2-5; D may be TRBD1 or TRBD2 (5 bases each). With 8 bases removed from V and 5 bases from J, the gap between germline ends came to 15 bases. Germline loops: CDR1 SNHLY, CDR2 FYNNEI. The CDR3 is made up of 13 amino acids. The CDR3 loop is CASHTGPRETQYF. CDR3 sequence (DNA): TGTGCCAGCCACACGGGACCCAGGGAGACCCAGTACTTC.

This clone has a single count. This chain connects TRBV27 to TRBJ1-2; D is ambiguous. CDR3 size: 13 residues. Trimming left V 5 bases short and J 4 bases short, with 11 bases between. Germline V gives CDR1 MNHEY, CDR2 SMNVEV (reference sequence). CDR3 in DNA: TGTGCCAGCAGTGAAGGACGCAGCTATGGCTACACCTTC. Amino acid sequence: CASSEGRSYGYTF.

DNA for the CDR3: TGTGCCAGCAGCACCCTAAGGACTCCTGGTCGTCCCGGGGAGCTGTTTTTT. Residues: CASSTLRTPGRPGELFF. The J gene is TRBJ2-2, the V gene TRBV7-8, with D perhaps matching TRBD2 (5 bases). The CDR3 length is 17 residues. Germline CDR1 SGHVS, CDR2 FQNEAQ. Trimming took off 5 bases at V and 6 bases at J, with 22 bases between the two ends.

The CDR3 DNA is TGTGCCAGCAGTTACTCGTGGCAGGGTGAGGGCTACACCTTC. This encodes CASSYSWQGEGYTF. The chain is built from TRBV6-5 and TRBJ1-2; tentative D call: TRBD1 (5 bases). Germline V gene sequence: CDR1 MNHEY, CDR2 SVGAGI. V was pared by 0 bases and J by 8 bases, with 13 bases between. The CDR3 covers 14 residues.

This chain connects TRBV11-3 to TRBJ2-2; D remains ambiguous. Germline V gives CDR1 SGHNT, CDR2 YENEEA. V lost 5 bases and J 0 bases, leaving 7 bases between the germline ends. The CDR3 has 14 amino acids. DNA for the CDR3: TGTGCCAGCAGCCAACTTACGAACACCGGGGAGCTGTTTTTT. Amino acid sequence: CASSQLTNTGELFF.

The chain has TRBV27 and TRBJ2-7, with 8 bases that match TRBD1. From germline, CDR1 is MNHEY and CDR2 SMNVEV (reference sequence). The CDR3 is made up of 14 amino acids. V lost 7 bases, J lost 0 bases, and 5 bases stayed unmatched. The chain's CDR3 is CASTWTGSSYEQYF. The CDR3 coding sequence is TGTGCCAGCACCTGGACAGGGAGCTCCTACGAGCAGTACTTC.

CDR3 sequence (DNA): TGCGCCAGCAGCTTGGCCCTCACGGACGGGGAAAAACTGTTTTTT. Translated, it gives CASSLALTDGEKLFF. This chain links TRBV5-1 with TRBJ1-4; D gene ambiguous. Germline CDR1 and CDR2: SGHRS and YFSETQ. The length of the CDR3 is 15 residues. V was clipped by 0 bases and J by 8 bases, with 14 bases between them.

The chain is built from TRBV12-3 or TRBV12-4 and TRBJ1-2; D remains ambiguous. V was shortened by 3 bases and J by 0 bases, with 5 bases between the two germline ends. This CDR3 spans 13 amino acids. Written as DNA, the CDR3 is TGTGCCAGCAGTTTTATTACTAACTATGGCTACACCTTC. This encodes CASSFITNYGYTF.

The rearrangement links TRBV7-2 to TRBJ1-5; D call uncertain. The CDR3 length is 15 residues. CDR1 is SGHTA and CDR2 is FQGNSA in the germline V gene. V was trimmed by 5 bases and J by 0 bases, leaving 11 bases between them. The CDR3 loop is CASSRVSYSNQPQHF. CDR3 in DNA: TGTGCCAGCAGCCGGGTCTCCTATAGCAATCAGCCCCAGCATTTT. Using reference TRBV7-2 and TRBJ1-5 for the parts outside the CDR3, the full variable domain is GAGVSQSPSNKVTEKGKDVELRCDPISGHTALYWYRQSLGQGLEFLIYFQGNSAPDKSGLPSDRFSAERTGGSVSTLTIQRTQQEDSAVYLCASSRVSYSNQPQHFGDGTRLSIL.

This clone was seen once. The V call is TRBV5-4, the J call TRBJ1-1; D is perhaps TRBD1 (5 bases). The CDR3 consists of 13 residues. Germline V gives CDR1 SGHNT, CDR2 YYREEE (reference sequence). V was trimmed by 1 base and J by 6 bases, leaving 10 bases between them. In nucleotides, the CDR3 is TGTGCCAGCAGCTTGAGCAGGGAACCTGAAGCTTTCTTT. It specifies CASSLSREPEAFF.

The V gene is TRBV5-6, the J gene TRBJ1-2, with D uncertain. The germline CDR1 and CDR2 sequences are SGHDT and YYEEEE. The length of the CDR3 is 12 residues. V gave up 4 bases and J gave up 3 bases, with 7 bases separating them. As DNA, the CDR3 is TGTGCCAGCAGCCCAAGTGACTATGGCTACACCTTC. Translated, it gives CASSPSDYGYTF.

The rearrangement uses TRBV5-6 and TRBJ1-5, with D perhaps TRBD1 (5 bases). The CDR3 runs 14 residues. V was cut by 3 bases and J by 1 base, with 8 bases left in between. Germline values: CDR1 SGHDT, CDR2 YYEEEE. As DNA, the CDR3 is TGTGCCAGCAGCTCACAGGCGAGCAATCAGCCCCAGCATTTT. Translation: CASSSQASNQPQHF.

The rearrangement uses TRBV5-5 and TRBJ1-4, with D uncertain. The V gene's germline CDR1 is SGHKS and CDR2 YYEKEE (reference sequence). The CDR3 length is 15 residues. The V end lost 1 base, the J end lost 6 bases, and 13 bases lay between the germline ends. The CDR3 sequence: CASSLSGANDEKLFF. The CDR3, as DNA: TGTGCCAGCAGCTTGTCCGGAGCTAATGATGAAAAACTGTTTTTT.

The chain joins TRBV9 to TRBJ2-1; 8 bases match TRBD1. The germline V gene encodes CDR1 SGDLS and CDR2 YYNGEE. The junction had 5 bases not matched to a gene; V was cut back by 1 base and J by 2 bases. This CDR3 comprises 16 residues. CDR3 sequence reads: CASSVKATGAYNEQFF. The CDR3 DNA follows: TGTGCCAGCAGCGTAAAAGCGACAGGGGCCTACAATGAGCAGTTCTTC. Full variable domain (outside the CDR3, taken from reference TRBV9 and TRBJ2-1): DSGVTQTPKHLITATGQRVTLRCSPRSGDLSVYWYQQSLDQGLQFLIQYYNGEERAKGNILERFSAQQFPDLHSELNLSSLELGDSALYFCASSVKATGAYNEQFFGPGTRLTVL.

The rearrangement links TRBV10-3 to TRBJ2-1; 10 bases align to TRBD2. This CDR3 is built from 18 residues. The V and J ends lost 2 bases and 2 bases, in that order; junction bases with no gene match: 9. Germline V CDR1 and CDR2: ENHRY, SYGVKD. CDR3 DNA sequence: TGTGCCATCAGTGAGGGGCCCCCTAGCGGGGGAACCTACAATGAGCAGTTCTTC. This translates into CAISEGPPSGGTYNEQFF.

The chain joins TRBV14 to TRBJ1-6; 7 nucleotides align to TRBD1. CDR3 size: 15 residues. After removal of 0 bases from V and 6 bases from J, the junction contained 2 bases not matched to a gene. Per the germline V gene, CDR1 is SGHDN and CDR2 is FVKESK. The CDR3 spells CASSQERQGNSPLHF. DNA for the CDR3: TGTGCCAGCAGCCAAGAGAGACAGGGTAATTCACCCCTCCACTTT.

V and J are TRBV7-9 and TRBJ2-5, with D tentatively TRBD2 (5 bases). Germline assignment: CDR1 SEHNR and CDR2 FQNEAQ (reference sequence). This CDR3 comprises 13 residues. The V end was cut by 5 bases, the J end by 2 bases, with 9 bases between. Here the CDR3 reads CASSRGLQETQYF. CDR3 bases: TGTGCCAGCAGCCGTGGACTTCAAGAGACCCAGTACTTC.

This sequence joins TRBV10-3 and TRBJ2-3; 12 bases line up with TRBD2. The germline V gene encodes CDR1 ENHRY and CDR2 SYGVKD. The CDR3 is 16 amino acids. J lost 6 bases, V lost 6 bases, and 10 bases had no gene match. The DNA for the CDR3 is TGTGCCATCAGGACCTCTAGCGGGGGGGCCCTGGATACGCAGTATTTT. Translating gives CAIRTSSGGALDTQYF.

V is TRBV7-2 and J is TRBJ2-7, with 7 positions matching TRBD1. The germline CDR1 and CDR2 sequences are SGHTA and FQGNSA. V lost 5 bases and J lost 2; bases outside the gene matches: 9. The CDR3 contains 15 residues. This CDR3 reads CASSLRDSPTYEQYF. CDR3 DNA: TGTGCCAGCAGCCTTAGGGACAGCCCTACCTACGAGCAGTACTTC.

This clone turned up a few times. The genes are TRBV10-1 and TRBJ1-6; D gene unclear. Germline V gene lookup returns CDR1 WNHNN and CDR2 SYGVQD (reference sequence). V was clipped by 2 bases and J by 7 bases, with 3 bases between them. The CDR3 has 12 residues. The CDR3 DNA follows: TGCGCCAGCAGTGAGAGGAATTCACCCCTCCACTTT. It encodes CASSERNSPLHF.